Listed below are T cell receptor beta chains from one sample, sequenced in a study of post-analysis software for immune sequencing data. TCRdb reprocessed the PCR reads with MiXCR, giving one entry per CDR3 protein. The sample holds some 450,000 distinct CDR3 sequences, under 55% seen once. The sequenced material came from blood. The receptor source for this set is a girl aged 5-17 years with multiple sclerosis. The CDR3 runs from the conserved cysteine through the conserved F or W. The D gene is left open where the match is weak. Clone size is shown for a subset of rows, as once, few, many or a class of expanded clone.

j_gene | v_gene | d_gene | abundance | CDR3nt | CDR3aa
TRBJ2-7 | TRBV9 | . | few | TGTGCCAGCAGCCCATTTGACAGACCCTACGAGCAGTACTTC | CASSPFDRPYEQYF
TRBJ2-7 | TRBV10-3 | TRBD1 | . | TGTGCCATCAGTGAAGCGACAGGGAACGAGCAGTACTTC | CAISEATGNEQYF
TRBJ2-3 | TRBV4-3 | TRBD2 | many | TGCGCCAGCAGCCAAGATTGGACTAGCGGGGCAGATACGCAGTATTTT | CASSQDWTSGADTQYF
TRBJ1-3 | TRBV12-3/TRBV12-4 | TRBD1 | few | TGTGCCAGCAGTTTGGACAGGAACACCATATATTTT | CASSLDRNTIYF
TRBJ2-7 | TRBV7-9 | . | once | TGTGCCAGCAGCCCCCACAGGGACAAGCCCTACGAGCAGTACTTC | CASSPHRDKPYEQYF
TRBJ2-1 | TRBV15 | TRBD2 | . | TGTGCCACCAGCAGAGATCTAGCGGGAACCTACAATGAGCAGTTCTTC | CATSRDLAGTYNEQFF
TRBJ2-1 | TRBV15 | . | . | TGTGCCACCAGTAGCCGGGACTCTCCGTACAATGAGCAGTTCTTC | CATSSRDSPYNEQFF
TRBJ2-7 | TRBV14 | . | . | TGTGCCAGCAGCCAAACGGACCGAAACTCCTACGAGCAGTACTTC | CASSQTDRNSYEQYF
TRBJ2-5 | TRBV7-2 | TRBD2 | . | TGTGCCAGCAGCCCACGGGGAGGGTTTCAATCTAGATCGGAGACCCAGTACTTC | CASSPRGGFQSRSETQYF
TRBJ2-7 | TRBV7-2 | TRBD2 | . | TGTGCCAGCAACACTCTCTCGGCGGGGGGGTACGAGCGGTACTTC | CASNTLSAGGYERYF
TRBJ2-5 | TRBV29-1 | TRBD2 | . | TGCAGCGTTAGGGGACTACATACGGAGACCCAGTACTTC | CSVRGLHTETQYF
TRBJ1-5 | TRBV12-3/TRBV12-4 | . | . | TGTGCCAGCAGTCGGACAGCAGAGGGTCAGCCCCAGCATTTT | CASSRTAEGQPQHF
TRBJ2-1 | TRBV7-6 | . | few | TGTGCCAGCAGCTTAGTTTTTAGCTCTCTAGGCGAGCAGTTCTTC | CASSLVFSSLGEQFF
TRBJ1-2 | TRBV12-3/TRBV12-4 | TRBD1 | . | TGTGCCAGCAGGATGGGACAGAACTTCTATGGCTACACCTTC | CASRMGQNFYGYTF
TRBJ2-1 | TRBV5-1 | TRBD1 | . | TGCGCCAGCAGCTCGGACAGGGAAGGGGGTGAGCAGTTCTTC | CASSSDREGGEQFF
TRBJ2-1 | TRBV27 | TRBD2 | few | TGTGCCAGCAGTACCCCGGGATACAGGCGGGGGAATGAGCAGTTCTTC | CASSTPGYRRGNEQFF